One and the same sample provided the 10 T cell receptor beta chains below, sequenced in a study of blood T cell repertoires in COVID-19. This table comes from immunoSEQ multiplex PCR, and its TCRdb copy is limited to in-frame clones, with some not included. Of under 300,000 clones listed, over 65% are singletons. Material: peripheral blood. These receptor sequences come from a woman aged 80 or over with acute or convalescent COVID-19.

A few counts support this clone. J is TRBJ2-5 and V is TRBV4-2; TRBD2 matches 13 bases. In germline, CDR1 is LGHNA, CDR2 YNFKEQ. The CDR3 length is 18 residues. Germline trimming cut 1 base from V and 5 bases from J; bases unmatched to any gene: 10. The CDR3 region has the DNA TGTGCCAGCAGCCAAGTCCCGGGACTAGCGGGAAGAAAGGAGACCCAGTACTTC. Its translation: CASSQVPGLAGRKETQYF.

This chain joins TRBV18 and TRBJ2-7; 9 nucleotides align to TRBD1. CDR1 is KGHSH and CDR2 is LQKENI in the germline V gene. The CDR3 covers 14 residues. With V trimmed by 6 bases and J by 5 bases, 8 bases remained unmatched. CDR3 DNA sequence: TGTGCCAGCTCGCTCCGGGACAGGGACCACGAGCAGTACTTC. Its translation: CASSLRDRDHEQYF.

The chain couples TRBV5-4 to TRBJ2-7, with TRBD2 identical over 13 bases. From germline, CDR1 is SGHNT and CDR2 YYREEE (reference sequence). The CDR3 has 14 residues. Germline trimming cut 2 bases from V and 6 bases from J; bases unmatched to any gene: 2. CDR3 in DNA: TGTGCCAGCAGCTTAGGACTAGCGGGAGCCGAGCAGTACTTC. Its protein is CASSLGLAGAEQYF.

The CDR3, as DNA: TGCGCCAGCAGCTTGGGCGGGGGGCAATACAATGAGCAGTTCTTC. It is translated as CASSLGGGQYNEQFF. This chain joins TRBV5-1 and TRBJ2-1; 8 bases are shared with TRBD2. The CDR3 is 15 amino acids. J lost 4 bases, V lost 0 bases, and 3 bases had no gene match. Germline CDR1 reads SGHRS; CDR2 reads YFSETQ.

The chain joins TRBV7-3 to TRBJ2-5; 10 nucleotides agree with TRBD1. The CDR3 spans 14 residues. CDR1 SGHTA and CDR2 FQGTGA come from the germline V gene. With V trimmed by 5 bases and J by 5 bases, 5 bases remained unmatched. The CDR3 loop reads CASSTTGGAETQYF. The CDR3 nucleotides are TGTGCCAGCAGCACGACAGGGGGCGCGGAGACCCAGTACTTC.

The rearrangement links TRBV5-4 to TRBJ1-3; the match to TRBD1 covers 7 bases. Germline CDR1 SGHNT, CDR2 YYREEE (reference sequence). V lost 2 bases to trimming and J lost 4 bases; unmatched junction nucleotides: 12. The CDR3 is made up of 17 amino acids. CDR3 sequence: CASSFGAIRGYGNTIYF. The CDR3 DNA follows: TGTGCCAGCAGCTTCGGGGCCATCAGGGGGTACGGAAACACCATATATTTT.

This rearrangement joins TRBV5-1 to TRBJ1-5; 7 bases align to TRBD1. The V segment lost 3 bases and the J segment 4 bases; nucleotides outside the gene matches: 4. CDR3 length: 14 residues. Germline CDR1 SGHRS, CDR2 YFSETQ. CDR3 loop: CASSSGQPNQPQHF. The CDR3 DNA sequence: TGCGCCAGCAGCTCGGGACAGCCGAATCAGCCCCAGCATTTT.

The rearrangement links TRBV9 to TRBJ1-2; D not resolved. The CDR3 runs 14 residues. Trimming left V 0 bases short and J 4 bases short, with 10 bases between. CDR1 SGDLS and CDR2 YYNGEE come from the germline V gene. Here the CDR3 reads CASSVARGGYGYTF. CDR3 nucleotide sequence: TGTGCCAGCAGCGTAGCTCGGGGTGGCTATGGCTACACCTTC.

This clone has only a few counts. This chain connects TRBV19 to TRBJ2-1; the match to TRBD2 covers 7 bases. The CDR3 is 15 residues long. Germline CDR1 reads LNHDA; CDR2 reads SQIVND (reference sequence). As DNA, the CDR3 is TGTGGAGCGGGACCCCGTGAGAGCTCCTACAATGAGCAGTTCTTC. Translating gives CGAGPRESSYNEQFF.

The chain couples TRBV2 to TRBJ1-3; D is perhaps TRBD1 (5 bases). V gave up 6 bases and J gave up 0 bases, with 12 bases separating them. CDR1 is SNHLY, CDR2 FYNNEI, per germline. The CDR3 spans 15 residues. CDR3 coding DNA: TGTGCCAGCAGAGTGCAGGGAAACTCTGGAAACACCATATATTTT. This gives the protein CASRVQGNSGNTIYF.